This T cell receptor beta chain is from a study of identical twins. MiXCR, run by TCRdb on the 5' RACE reads, gives a single entry per CDR3 protein. The sample includes hundreds of thousands of distinct CDR3 sequences, 9% to 15% seen only once; the top ten take roughly 7%. This clonotype was recorded many times. These data are also associated with another study on yellow fever vaccine responses in identical twins.

This receptor was identified in a woman aged 18-29 years in good health. The sequencing sample was made of CD8+ T cells sorted from blood.

Here the CDR3 reads CASSPAVGGEQFF. CDR3 coding DNA: TGTGCCAGCAGCCCCGCAGTAGGGGGTGAGCAGTTCTTC. This rearrangement joins TRBV7-6 to TRBJ2-1; perhaps TRBD1 as D (6 bases). Germline V gene data show CDR1 as SGHVS and CDR2 as FNYEAQ. The CDR3 has 13 residues. V lost 5 bases, J lost 9 bases, and 14 bases lay in between.